A single sample gave rise to the 8 T cell receptor beta chains below, sequenced in a study of control samples from healthy donors and cancer patients. The table came from immunoSEQ multiplex PCR; TCRdb's copy has only in-frame clones and leaves some out. Here the sample spans 35,000 to 50,000 clones, around 78% being singletons. Sequences were obtained from blood. The receptors come from a man in his 60s in good health.

V is TRBV6-7 and J is TRBJ2-3; D is tentatively TRBD1 or TRBD2 (5 bases each). TRBV6-7 is placed among ORFs of uncertain function. V lost 5 bases to trimming and J lost 0 bases, with 27 bases between them. The CDR3 consists of 20 residues. The CDR3 DNA is TGTGCCAGCAGTCCTCTCAGTGGGGACGCCCGCCCGGCGAGCACAGATACGCAGTATTTT. Protein product: CASSPLSGDARPASTDTQYF.

The chain employs TRBV5-1 and TRBJ2-3; 11 positions match TRBD1. V lost 5 bases to trimming and J lost 7 bases; unmatched junction nucleotides: 9. The CDR3 runs to 15 residues. From germline, CDR1 is SGHRS and CDR2 YFSETQ. CDR3 in amino acids: CASRERTGGENTQYF. The CDR3 DNA is TGCGCCAGCAGAGAACGGACAGGGGGCGAGAATACGCAGTATTTT.

CDR3 sequence reads: CASSVATRVNEQFF. The CDR3 bases are TGTGCCAGCAGCGTAGCTACTAGGGTGAATGAGCAGTTCTTC. The rearrangement uses TRBV9 and TRBJ2-1; maybe TRBD2 (5 bases). The CDR3 is 14 residues long. The ends were cut back, 0 bases at V and 7 bases at J, with 11 bases in the middle. The V gene's germline CDR1 is SGDLS and CDR2 YYNGEE.

This clone was seen a few times. This chain links TRBV7-2 with TRBJ1-1, with unresolved D. The germline V gene encodes CDR1 SGHTA and CDR2 FQGNSA. This CDR3 is 13 amino acids long. V lost 3 bases and J lost 1, with 6 bases in between. The CDR3 coding sequence is TGTGCCAGCAGCTTGGTCCGGAACACTGAAGCTTTCTTT. It yields the protein CASSLVRNTEAFF.

The rearrangement joins TRBV30 to TRBJ1-3; D gene uncertain. Trimming shortened V by 0 bases and J by 2 bases, and 8 bases separated the two germline ends. This CDR3 has 14 amino acids. Germline CDR1 and CDR2: GTSNPN and SVGIG (reference sequence). CDR3 sequence (DNA): TGTGCCTGGAGTGTTGGTGGGGCTGGAAACACCATATATTTT. This encodes CAWSVGGAGNTIYF. Complete variable domain (other parts from reference TRBV30 and TRBJ1-3): SQTIHQWPATLVQPVGSPLSLECTVEGTSNPNLYWYRQAAGRGLQLLFYSVGIGQISSEVPQNLSASRPQDRQFILSSKKLLLSDSGFYLCAWSVGGAGNTIYFGEGSWLTVV.

As DNA, the CDR3 is TGTGCCAGCTTCGTCCCGGGACAAATGAACACTGAAGCTTTCTTT. Translating gives CASFVPGQMNTEAFF. The chain links TRBV28 to TRBJ1-1; maybe TRBD1 (6 bases). Germline V gives CDR1 MDHEN, CDR2 SYDVKM. Trimming stripped 8 bases from V and 0 bases from J, with 16 bases between. The CDR3 length is 15 residues.

This clone was seen a handful of times. J is TRBJ2-5 and V is TRBV25-1; TRBD2 matches at 14 bases. This CDR3 is 17 amino acids long. CDR1 MGHDK and CDR2 SYGVNS come from the germline V gene. V lost 4 bases, J lost 0 bases, and 4 bases stayed unmatched. The CDR3 DNA follows: TGTGCCAGCAGTGTGGGACTAGCGGGGGTTCACCAAGAGACCCAGTACTTC. This translates into CASSVGLAGVHQETQYF.

The rearrangement links TRBV6-6 to TRBJ2-1; a weak D match, TRBD2 (6 bases). V was shortened by 8 bases and J by 3 bases, with 14 bases between the two germline ends. The CDR3 runs to 14 residues. Germline CDR1 reads MNHNY; CDR2 reads SVGAGI (reference sequence). CDR3 region: CASARGGNYNEQFF. The CDR3 nucleotides read TGTGCCAGCGCCCGTGGGGGGAACTACAATGAGCAGTTCTTC.